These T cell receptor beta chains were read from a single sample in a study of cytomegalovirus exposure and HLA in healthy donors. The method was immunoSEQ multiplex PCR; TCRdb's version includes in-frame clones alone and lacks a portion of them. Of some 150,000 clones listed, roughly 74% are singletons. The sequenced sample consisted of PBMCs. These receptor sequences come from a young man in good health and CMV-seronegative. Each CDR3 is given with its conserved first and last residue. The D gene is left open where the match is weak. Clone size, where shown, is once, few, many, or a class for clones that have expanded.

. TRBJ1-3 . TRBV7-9 CASRGSGNTIYF TGTGCCAGCCGGGGGTCCGGAAACACCATATATTTT
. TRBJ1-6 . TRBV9 CASSPLDWENSPLHF TGTGCCAGCAGCCCCCTGGATTGGGAGAATTCACCCCTCCACTTT
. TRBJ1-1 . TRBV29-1 CSVHRVGSGRITEAFF TGCAGCGTCCACAGGGTGGGGTCGGGTCGAATTACTGAAGCTTTCTTT
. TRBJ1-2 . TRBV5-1 CASSSTVDGYTF TGCGCCAGCAGCTCGACAGTCGATGGCTACACCTTC
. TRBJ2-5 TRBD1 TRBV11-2 CASSLGQGGETQYF TGTGCCAGCAGCTTAGGACAGGGGGGTGAGACCCAGTACTTC
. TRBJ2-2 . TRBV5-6 CASSLVGAVTTGELFF TGTGCCAGCAGCTTGGTAGGGGCGGTTACCACCGGGGAGCTGTTTTTT
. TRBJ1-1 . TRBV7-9 CASRGDGPEAFF TGTGCCAGCCGGGGAGACGGTCCTGAAGCTTTCTTT
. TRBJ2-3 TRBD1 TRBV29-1 CSVARDRGFSDTQYF TGCAGCGTTGCACGGGACAGGGGATTTTCGGATACGCAGTATTTT
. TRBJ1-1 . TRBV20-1 CSASEALEAFF TGCAGTGCTTCGGAGGCCCTTGAAGCTTTCTTT
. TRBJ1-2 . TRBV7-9 CASSLGEGNYGYTF TGTGCCAGCAGCTTAGGAGAGGGTAACTATGGCTACACCTTC
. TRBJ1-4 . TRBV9 CASSVERGTGSNEKLFF TGTGCCAGCAGCGTAGAGAGAGGAACGGGAAGTAATGAAAAACTGTTTTTT
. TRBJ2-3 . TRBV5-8 CASSSFSSTDTQYF TGTGCCAGCAGCTCCTTTTCTAGCACAGATACGCAGTATTTT
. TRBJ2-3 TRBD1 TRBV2 CASSRAQGVVTDTQYF TGTGCCAGCAGTAGAGCGCAGGGGGTAGTGACAGATACGCAGTATTTT
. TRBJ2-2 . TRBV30 CAWSVFGQELFF TGTGCCTGGAGTGTATTTGGCCAGGAGCTGTTTTTT
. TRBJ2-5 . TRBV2 CASSKTGVWEGPQYF TGTGCCAGCAGTAAAACCGGGGTATGGGAAGGGCCCCAGTACTTC
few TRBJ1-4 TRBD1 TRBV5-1 CASSTWTGRDEKLFF TGCGCCAGCAGCACCTGGACAGGGCGGGATGAAAAACTGTTTTTT
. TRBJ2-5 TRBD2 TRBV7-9 CASSIWVSGGTETQYF TGTGCCAGCAGCATTTGGGTTAGCGGGGGTACTGAGACCCAGTACTTC
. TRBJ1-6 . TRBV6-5 CASSSNRDNSPLHF TGTGCCAGCAGTTCTAACAGGGATAATTCACCCCTCCACTTT
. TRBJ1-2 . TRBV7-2 CASTPSGAAGRFHGYTF TGTGCCAGCACCCCATCGGGAGCGGCCGGCCGTTTCCATGGCTACACCTTC
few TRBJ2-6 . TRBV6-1 CASSGGSSGANVLTF TGTGCCAGCAGTGGAGGGAGCTCTGGGGCCAACGTCCTGACTTTC
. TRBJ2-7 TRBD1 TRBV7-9 CASSPVGQGLSHYEQYF TGTGCCAGCAGCCCCGTAGGACAGGGCCTTAGTCACTACGAGCAGTACTTC
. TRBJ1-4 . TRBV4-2 CASSQDQGELNEKLFF TGTGCCAGCAGCCAAGATCAAGGGGAACTTAATGAAAAACTGTTTTTT
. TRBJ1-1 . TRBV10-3 CASSYSRYSNTEAFF TGTGCCAGCAGTTACTCGAGGTATAGTAACACTGAAGCTTTCTTT
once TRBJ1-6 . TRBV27 CASSLSGKGNSPLHF TGTGCCAGCAGTTTGTCAGGGAAGGGCAATTCACCCCTCCACTTT
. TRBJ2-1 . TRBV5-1 CASSLDWTDYTEQFF TGCGCCAGCAGCTTGGATTGGACGGACTACACTGAGCAGTTCTTC
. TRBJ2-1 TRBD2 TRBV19 CASSIDLSAGVANEQFF TGTGCCAGTAGTATAGATCTATCAGCGGGGGTTGCCAATGAGCAGTTCTTC
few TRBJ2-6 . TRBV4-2 CASSQPYTGYGANGLTF TGTGCCAGCAGCCAGCCCTATACAGGGTATGGGGCCAACGGCCTGACTTTC
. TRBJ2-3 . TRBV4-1 CASSQESASRAQYF TGCGCCAGCAGCCAAGAGTCCGCCAGTCGGGCGCAGTATTTT
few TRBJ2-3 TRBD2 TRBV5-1 CASSLGRLAGGRDTQYF TGCGCCAGCAGCTTGGGTCGACTAGCGGGGGGGCGAGATACGCAGTATTTT
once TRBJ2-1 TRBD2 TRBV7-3 CASSLAGNNEQFF TGTGCCAGCAGTCTAGCGGGAAACAATGAGCAGTTCTTC
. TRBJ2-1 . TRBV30 CAWMWSGSYNEQFF TGTGCCTGGATGTGGAGCGGCTCCTACAATGAGCAGTTCTTC
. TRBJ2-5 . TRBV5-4 CASSPGLSQETQYF TGTGCCAGCAGCCCCGGACTGTCACAAGAGACCCAGTACTTC
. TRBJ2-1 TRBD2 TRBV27 CASSTNSGGVASNEQFF TGTGCCAGCAGTACCAATAGCGGGGGGGTCGCGAGCAATGAGCAGTTCTTC
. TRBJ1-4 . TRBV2 CASKGREGEKLFF TGTGCCAGCAAGGGCAGGGAGGGTGAAAAACTGTTTTTT
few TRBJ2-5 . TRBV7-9 CASSSGLLQETQYF TGTGCCAGCAGCTCTGGACTTCTCCAAGAGACCCAGTACTTC
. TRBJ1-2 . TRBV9 CASSVAGDNYGYTF TGTGCCAGCAGCGTTGCAGGGGACAACTATGGCTACACCTTC
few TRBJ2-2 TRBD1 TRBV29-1 CSAGQGSTTGELFF TGCAGCGCGGGACAGGGGTCCACCACCGGGGAGCTGTTTTTT
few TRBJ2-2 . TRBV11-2 CASSRTVRKTTNTGELFF TGTGCCAGCAGCCGGACAGTCCGCAAGACGACCAACACCGGGGAGCTGTTTTTT
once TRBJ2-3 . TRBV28 CASSFPRTADTDTQYF TGTGCCAGCAGTTTCCCTCGCACAGCAGACACAGATACGCAGTATTTT
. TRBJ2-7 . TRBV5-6 CASSLEAGWREQYF TGTGCCAGCAGCTTGGAGGCGGGTTGGCGCGAGCAGTACTTC
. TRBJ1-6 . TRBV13 CASSLGEGRGNSPLHF TGTGCCAGCAGCTTAGGGGAAGGTAGGGGTAATTCACCCCTCCACTTT
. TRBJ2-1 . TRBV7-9 CASSLPGNEQFF TGTGCCAGCAGCTTACCGGGCAATGAGCAGTTCTTC
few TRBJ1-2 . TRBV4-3 CASSHPGQYGYTF TGCGCCAGCAGCCACCCCGGACAGTATGGCTACACCTTC
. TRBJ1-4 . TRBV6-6 CASKRTNEKLFF TGTGCCAGCAAGAGGACTAATGAAAAACTGTTTTTT